Below are 25 T cell receptor beta chains sequenced from a single sample in a study of T cells in Graves' hyperthyroidism and ophthalmopathy. Researchers amplified the TCR beta CDR3 regions from RNA transcripts. In the first-round RT-PCR of the TCR CDR3, the HTBI primer set was used. TCRdb re-analysed the multiplex PCR reads in MiXCR, keeping a single row per CDR3 protein. The data hold more than 300,000 distinct CDR3 sequences, with approximately 15% observed a single time. The sequenced sample consisted of blood. Receptors originate from a woman in her fifties or sixties with Graves' hyperthyroidism.

The sample holds many counts of this clonotype. The V gene is TRBV11-2, the J gene TRBJ1-1; tentative D call: TRBD1 (6 bases). V was trimmed by 5 bases and J by 5 bases, leaving 15 bases between them. The CDR3 loop spans 14 amino acids. Per germline, CDR1 SGHAT and CDR2 FQNNGV. As DNA, the CDR3 is TGTGCCAGCAGCACTTTCCAGGGGTTAACTGAAGCTTTCTTT. Translated, it gives CASSTFQGLTEAFF.

There are many counts of this clonotype. This chain uses TRBV20-1 with TRBJ2-1; D gene uncertain. Trimming pared 1 base from V and 10 bases from J, leaving 5 bases between. CDR1 DFQATT and CDR2 SNEGSKA come from the germline V gene (reference sequence). The CDR3 extends over 10 amino acids. The CDR3 sequence is CSARVEEQFF. For the CDR3, the DNA is TGCAGTGCTAGAGTCGAAGAGCAGTTCTTC.

This clonotype was found many times. This sequence joins TRBV7-2 and TRBJ2-1; D not resolved. This CDR3 spans 14 amino acids. Germline V lookup: CDR1 SGHTA, CDR2 FQGNSA. V lost 5 bases to trimming and J lost 7 bases, with 15 bases between them. The CDR3 region is CASSLLGFGNEQFF. The CDR3 region has the DNA TGTGCCAGCAGCCTTCTTGGGTTCGGAAATGAGCAGTTCTTC.

At least ten counts were recorded for this clonotype. J is TRBJ2-2 and V is TRBV6-1, with D perhaps given as TRBD1 or TRBD2 (5 bases each). This CDR3 has 14 residues. The germline V gene has CDR1 MNHNS and CDR2 SASEGT. The V end was cut by 5 bases, the J end by 6 bases, with 13 bases between. The CDR3 DNA reads as TGTGCCAGCAGTTACCTCAGAGGGGCCGGGGAGCTGTTTTTT. Translated: CASSYLRGAGELFF.

This clonotype was detected ten times or more. This chain links TRBV6-1 with TRBJ2-7; 10 bases map to TRBD2. The CDR3 length is 14 residues. Germline V gene lookup returns CDR1 MNHNS and CDR2 SASEGT. J was trimmed by 2 bases and V by 5 bases; bases with no gene match: 3. The CDR3 region has the DNA TGTGCCAGCAGTTTTCTAGCGGGAGCCTACGAGCAGTACTTC. The encoded protein is CASSFLAGAYEQYF.

This clonotype was observed at least ten times. The V call is TRBV5-1, the J call TRBJ2-7, with D possibly being TRBD2 (5 bases). The ends were cut back, 3 bases at V and 1 base at J, with 14 bases in the middle. The germline V gene encodes CDR1 SGHRS and CDR2 YFSETQ. The CDR3 length is 15 residues. The DNA for the CDR3 is TGCGCCAGCAGCTCCCAGCCCGGGGTATCCTACGAGCAGTACTTC. It specifies CASSSQPGVSYEQYF.

This clonotype was observed many times. The chain links TRBV7-8 to TRBJ1-4, with unresolved D. Trimming cost V 2 bases and J 7 bases, with 14 bases left between them. Germline values: CDR1 SGHVS, CDR2 FQNEAQ. This CDR3 region has 15 residues. CDR3 DNA: TGTGCCAGCAGCTTACGTGAGGGCAGGTTTGAAAAACTGTTTTTT. This codes for CASSLREGRFEKLFF.

This clonotype was counted many times. The chain combines TRBV12-3 or TRBV12-4 with TRBJ2-6; D may correspond to TRBD1 or TRBD2 (5 bases each). The CDR3 consists of 15 residues. V lost 5 bases and J lost 5, with 13 bases in between. The CDR3 spells CASSPPGSRANVLTF. The CDR3 nucleotides read TGTGCCAGCAGTCCCCCAGGGAGTAGGGCCAACGTCCTGACTTTC.

This clonotype came up a few times. CDR3 bases: TGCGCCAGCAGCTTGACCTGGGGCTCTGGGGCCAACGTCCTGACTTTC. It translates to CASSLTWGSGANVLTF. The chain recombines TRBV5-1 with TRBJ2-6; D gene ambiguous. V was shortened by 1 base and J by 0 bases, with 8 bases between the two germline ends. Per germline, CDR1 SGHRS and CDR2 YFSETQ. The CDR3 is made up of 16 amino acids.

This clonotype was counted many times. J is TRBJ1-1 and V is TRBV11-2, with D possibly matching TRBD1 (6 bases). This CDR3 is 14 amino acids long. V was cut by 2 bases and J by 4 bases, with 11 bases left in between. In germline, CDR1 is SGHAT, CDR2 FQNNGV. CDR3 nucleotide sequence: TGTGCCAGCAGCTTAAGTTTACAGGGCACTGAAGCTTTCTTT. Protein product: CASSLSLQGTEAFF.

This clonotype was picked up many times. The chain combines TRBV7-8 with TRBJ2-1; TRBD2 aligns across 10 bases. Germline loops: CDR1 SGHVS, CDR2 FQNEAQ. This CDR3 is 15 amino acids long. J gave up 9 bases and V 3 bases, and 8 bases lay outside the gene matches. The DNA for the CDR3 is TGTGCCAGCAGCTTTCCTAGGGTAGCGGGAGGTGAGCAGTTCTTC. It is translated as CASSFPRVAGGEQFF.

A few counts support this clonotype. The CDR3 here is CASSTGTGNIQYF. Written as DNA, the CDR3 is TGTGCCAGCAGCACCGGGACAGGAAACATTCAGTACTTC. The chain combines TRBV14 with TRBJ2-4, with 8 nucleotides matching TRBD1. The CDR3 contains 13 residues. With V trimmed by 5 bases and J by 6 bases, 3 bases remained unmatched. CDR1 is SGHDN and CDR2 is FVKESK in the germline V gene.

This clonotype was found a few times. V gene TRBV5-4 combines with J gene TRBJ2-1; D is unresolved. Trimming shortened V by 0 bases and J by 4 bases, and 11 bases separated the two germline ends. This CDR3 comprises 15 residues. The germline V gene has CDR1 SGHNT and CDR2 YYREEE (reference sequence). CDR3 loop: CASSLGQVPYNEQFF. CDR3 sequence (DNA): TGTGCCAGCAGCTTGGGGCAGGTACCTTACAATGAGCAGTTCTTC.

This clonotype was picked up many times. V usage is TRBV2 and J usage is TRBJ2-1; D perhaps matches TRBD1 (5 bases). CDR1 and CDR2 from the germline V gene are SNHLY and FYNNEI. The CDR3 runs 12 residues. The V and J ends lost 7 bases and 8 bases respectively, with 12 bases between them. Written as DNA, the CDR3 is TGTGCCAGCACAGGGCTATTCGATGAGCAGTTCTTC. Its translation is CASTGLFDEQFF.

This clonotype has a count of ten or more. The chain links TRBV28 to TRBJ1-2; D possibly corresponds to TRBD1 (5 bases). V dropped 7 bases and J dropped 6 bases, with 15 bases sitting between them. Germline assignment: CDR1 MDHEN and CDR2 SYDVKM. There are 13 residues in the CDR3. CDR3 nucleotides: TGTGCCAGCACTCGACAGCTTCGGGATGGCTACACCTTC. This encodes CASTRQLRDGYTF.

This clonotype showed up many times. The chain recombines TRBV6-5 with TRBJ1-6, with TRBD1 matching over 7 bases. J gave up 8 bases and V 2 bases, and 9 bases lay outside the gene matches. Germline assignment: CDR1 MNHEY and CDR2 SVGAGI. CDR3 length: 16 amino acids. The CDR3 sequence: CASSYNRGRRDSPLHF. CDR3 nucleotide sequence: TGTGCCAGCAGTTACAACAGGGGCAGGAGGGATTCACCCCTCCACTTT.

This clonotype appeared many times. V and J are TRBV30 and TRBJ2-2; D is possibly TRBD1 (6 bases). The CDR3 extends over 13 amino acids. Per the germline V gene, CDR1 is GTSNPN and CDR2 is SVGIG (reference sequence). Trimming took 0 bases from V and 6 from J, leaving 8 bases between them. This CDR3 is CAWSVQGAGELFF. The CDR3 region has the DNA TGTGCCTGGAGTGTACAGGGCGCCGGGGAGCTGTTTTTT.

This clonotype was recorded at least ten times. The rearrangement uses TRBV7-9 and TRBJ2-7; 7 bases align to TRBD2. Trimming cost V 6 bases and J 3 bases; bases outside gene matches: 2. The germline V gene has CDR1 SEHNR and CDR2 FQNEAQ (reference sequence). CDR3 size: 12 residues. In nucleotides, the CDR3 is TGTGCCAGCAGTAGGGACTACTACGAGCAGTACTTC. It encodes CASSRDYYEQYF.

This clonotype came up many times. Here the CDR3 DNA reads TGCAGTGCCCGCCGGGAGGTGAACACTGAAGCTTTCTTT. Translating gives CSARREVNTEAFF. V gene TRBV20-1 combines with J gene TRBJ1-1; D is unresolved. Germline lookup yields CDR1 DFQATT and CDR2 SNEGSKA (reference sequence). Trimming cost V 6 bases and J 0 bases, with 11 bases left between them. This CDR3 spans 13 amino acids.

This clonotype was picked up many times. The chain has TRBV27 and TRBJ2-1; possibly TRBD2 for D (6 bases). The CDR3 runs to 14 residues. Trimming cost V 5 bases and J 8 bases, with 16 bases left between them. Germline loops: CDR1 MNHEY, CDR2 SMNVEV (reference sequence). The CDR3 DNA reads TGTGCCAGCAGTCTTGCGGGGAGGTTATATGAGCAGTTCTTC. Its protein is CASSLAGRLYEQFF.

The genes are TRBV11-3 and TRBJ1-2, with 8 bases lining up with TRBD1. The V and J ends lost 2 bases and 0 bases, in that order; junction bases with no gene match: 2. Germline V gene data show CDR1 as SGHNT and CDR2 as YENEEA. This CDR3 contains 15 residues. CDR3 in amino acids: CASSLSGGANYGYTF. CDR3 bases: TGTGCCAGCAGCTTATCAGGGGGCGCTAACTATGGCTACACCTTC.

This clonotype was seen ten or more times. The chain joins TRBV30 to TRBJ2-2; D gene ambiguous. The V end lost 2 bases, the J end lost 7 bases, and 14 bases lay between the germline ends. This CDR3 is built from 14 residues. Germline V CDR1 and CDR2: GTSNPN, SVGIG (reference sequence). Here the CDR3 DNA reads TGTGCCTGGAGTCCCCGTCCCATGGACGGGGAGCTGTTTTTT. As protein: CAWSPRPMDGELFF. Combining the CDR3 with reference TRBV30 and TRBJ2-2 gives the whole variable domain SQTIHQWPATLVQPVGSPLSLECTVEGTSNPNLYWYRQAAGRGLQLLFYSVGIGQISSEVPQNLSASRPQDRQFILSSKKLLLSDSGFYLCAWSPRPMDGELFFGEGSRLTVL.

At least ten counts were recorded for this clonotype. The chain has TRBV6-1 and TRBJ1-3; maybe TRBD1 (6 bases). In germline, CDR1 is MNHNS, CDR2 SASEGT. The CDR3 loop spans 17 amino acids. V lost 6 bases and J 0 bases, leaving 18 bases between the germline ends. As DNA, the CDR3 is TGTGCCAGCAGCCCATTTACCGGGGGCCACTCTGGAAACACCATATATTTT. Its protein product is CASSPFTGGHSGNTIYF.

This clonotype was counted many times. The V gene is TRBV6-1, the J gene TRBJ2-1; D uncertain. Germline V CDR1 and CDR2: MNHNS, SASEGT. V was shortened by 5 bases and J by 6 bases, with 20 bases between the two germline ends. The CDR3 runs to 16 residues. CDR3 coding DNA: TGTGCCAGCAGTTATTCATCGCCGGTAGGCGGCAATGAGCAGTTCTTC. Protein: CASSYSSPVGGNEQFF.

The rearrangement uses TRBV5-1 and TRBJ2-5, with 13 bases aligning to TRBD2. J lost 5 bases, V lost 4 bases, and 5 bases had no gene match. Germline V gene sequence: CDR1 SGHRS, CDR2 YFSETQ. The CDR3 sequence is 15 residues long. The CDR3 loop is CASSTLLAGGETQYF. The CDR3, as DNA: TGCGCCAGCAGCACCCTACTAGCGGGAGGGGAGACCCAGTACTTC. Supplemented by reference TRBV5-1 and TRBJ2-5, the full variable domain reads KAGVTQTPRYLIKTRGQQVTLSCSPISGHRSVSWYQQTPGQGLQFLFEYFSETQRNKGNFPGRFSGRQFSNSRSEMNVSTLELGDSALYLCASSTLLAGGETQYFGPGTRLLVL.